The text below deals with one TCR beta chain. The CDR3 spans 14 residues. J was trimmed by 7 bases and V by 7 bases; bases with no gene match: 9. Germline V gives CDR1 MNHEY, CDR2 SVGAGI. These data originate in a study of blood T cell repertoires in COVID-19. TCRdb's copy holds only in-frame clones and misses some; the assay was immunoSEQ multiplex PCR. The table shows about 39,000 clones, with 87% occurring only once. The gene calls are TRBV6-5 and TRBJ2-1; 8 bases line up with TRBD2. Sequencing used peripheral blood. This TCR was recovered from a man between 45 and 60 years old with active or convalescent COVID-19. The CDR3: CASTLEAGVNEQFF. CDR3 bases: TGTGCCAGCACCTTAGAAGCGGGGGTTAATGAGCAGTTCTTC.